A single sample is the source of the 23 T cell receptor beta chains below, sequenced in a study of Graves' ophthalmopathy and Graves' hyperthyroidism. As the template, RNA transcripts were used to amplify TCR beta CDR3 regions. Following a first-round RT-PCR that used HTBI primers, a second-round multiplex PCR was carried out. TCRdb ran MiXCR on the multiplex PCR reads and lists one entry per CDR3 protein. In the table there are hundreds of thousands of distinct CDR3 sequences, roughly 41% of which are singletons. Sequencing was done on a sample of peripheral blood. These receptors all come from an adult man with Graves' ophthalmopathy.

A note on this clonotype: Given a much more abundant clone one base away, this may be a read error. The final CDR3 position lacks the conserved phenylalanine or tryptophan, pointing to a likely read error. The chain employs TRBV7-9 and TRBJ1-6, with TRBD1 as a possible D gene (6 bases). Trimming removed 5 bases at V and 7 bases at J, with 12 bases between. In germline, CDR1 is SEHNR, CDR2 FQNEAQ (reference sequence). This CDR3 has 14 amino acids. This chain's CDR3 is CASSHTGYNSPLHL. In DNA form, the CDR3 reads TGTGCCAGCAGCCATACAGGGTACAATTCACCCCTCCACCTT.

In this sample, this clonotype turned up a few times. The V and J genes are TRBV4-3 and TRBJ2-7; D is unclear. In germline, CDR1 is LGHNA, CDR2 YSLEER. Trimming removed 1 base from V and 5 bases from J, with 15 bases in between. The CDR3 has 15 residues. DNA for the CDR3: TGCGCCAGCAGCCAAGGGTCAGCCCTAGGCAACGAGCAGTACTTC. Translating gives CASSQGSALGNEQYF.

The sample holds one count of this clonotype. A much larger clone is a single base away; this may be a read error. J is TRBJ1-5 and V is TRBV5-1, with no clear D. CDR1 and CDR2 (germline): SGHRS, YFSETQ. CDR3 length: 15 residues. Here the CDR3 DNA reads TGCGCCGGCAGCTTGGACGGGTATAGCAATCAGCCCCAGCATTTT. Its translation: CAGSLDGYSNQPQHF.

This clonotype was seen more than once but under ten times. The chain employs TRBV7-9 and TRBJ2-7; 7 nucleotides agree with TRBD1. The CDR3 consists of 13 residues. The junction had 8 bases not matched to a gene; V was cut back by 5 bases and J by 7 bases. Germline assignment: CDR1 SEHNR and CDR2 FQNEAQ (reference sequence). The CDR3 loop is CASSPDRAREQYF. The DNA of the CDR3 is TGTGCCAGCAGCCCCGACAGGGCGAGGGAGCAGTACTTC. Full variable domain (outside the CDR3, taken from reference TRBV7-9 and TRBJ2-7): DTGVSQNPRHKITKRGQNVTFRCDPISEHNRLYWYRQTLGQGPEFLTYFQNEAQLEKSRLLSDRFSAERPKGSFSTLEIQRTEQGDSAMYLCASSPDRAREQYFGPGTRLTVT.

The table lists this clonotype with a few counts. V gene TRBV20-1 combines with J gene TRBJ1-6, with D perhaps matching TRBD1 (5 bases). The germline V gene encodes CDR1 DFQATT and CDR2 SNEGSKA (reference sequence). Between the trimmed V and J ends, which lost 2 bases and 8 bases, there was a span of 13 bases. The CDR3 extends over 14 amino acids. The CDR3 reads CSARRGVDDSPLHF. Written as DNA, the CDR3 is TGCAGTGCTAGAAGGGGCGTAGATGATTCACCCCTCCACTTT.

A few counts support this clonotype. The chain links TRBV9 to TRBJ2-7, with TRBD2 matching over 7 bases. J lost 5 bases, V lost 1 base, and 6 bases had no gene match. CDR1 and CDR2 (germline): SGDLS, YYNGEE. This CDR3 spans 14 amino acids. CDR3 bases: TGTGCCAGCAGCGTAAGCGGCAGCGGGAACGAGCAGTACTTC. Protein product: CASSVSGSGNEQYF.

The chain couples TRBV24-1 to TRBJ1-5; D not resolved. Germline V gives CDR1 KGHDR, CDR2 SFDVKD. V was clipped by 11 bases and J by 2 bases, with 21 bases between them. The CDR3 contains 16 residues. The CDR3 sequence is CASSYYRAGGNQPQHF. The CDR3 DNA reads as TGTGCCAGCAGCTACTACCGGGCCGGGGGCAATCAGCCCCAGCATTTT.

The gene calls are TRBV25-1 and TRBJ1-1, with TRBD1 identical over 7 bases. CDR3 length: 13 amino acids. Germline values: CDR1 MGHDK, CDR2 SYGVNS. Trimming cost V 7 bases and J 1 base; bases outside gene matches: 3. The CDR3 DNA reads TGTGCCAGCAAAGGGACAGCGAACACTGAAGCTTTCTTT. Its translation: CASKGTANTEAFF.

In this sample, this clonotype turned up many times. This chain links TRBV7-9 with TRBJ1-1, with D maybe TRBD1 (5 bases). In germline, CDR1 is SEHNR, CDR2 FQNEAQ (reference sequence). Trimming took 2 bases from V and 1 from J, leaving 11 bases between them. CDR3 length equals 15 residues. The CDR3 nucleotides are TGTGCCAGCAGCTTAAATCAAGGGGCGAACACTGAAGCTTTCTTT. This translates into CASSLNQGANTEAFF.

This clonotype was seen at least ten times. This chain joins TRBV24-1 and TRBJ1-2, with no clear D. The V end lost 2 bases, the J end lost 8 bases, and 8 bases lay between the germline ends. The germline V gene encodes CDR1 KGHDR and CDR2 SFDVKD. CDR3 size: 12 residues. The CDR3 region is CATSDWVTGYTF. CDR3 bases: TGTGCCACCAGTGATTGGGTCACCGGCTACACCTTC.

The chain combines TRBV29-1 with TRBJ1-4, with 8 nucleotides matching TRBD1. Germline values: CDR1 SQVTM, CDR2 ANQGSEA. Trimming took 8 bases from V and 8 from J; bases not matched to a gene: 13. CDR3 length: 14 amino acids. The CDR3 bases are TGCAGCACACCCGGGCAGGGGGCTGGAGAAAAACTGTTTTTT. It specifies CSTPGQGAGEKLFF.

This clonotype has at least ten counts. The chain links TRBV7-6 to TRBJ1-6; 7 bases line up with TRBD1. The trim removed 5 bases at V and 10 bases at J, leaving 8 bases unmatched. The CDR3 runs to 14 residues. Germline CDR1 SGHVS, CDR2 FNYEAQ. This chain's CDR3 is CASSLDRTRSPLHF. CDR3 in DNA: TGTGCCAGCAGCCTGGACAGGACTCGGTCACCCCTCCACTTT.

As to this clonotype: This may come from a read error, since a much larger clone is one base off. The CDR3 coding sequence is TGTGCCAGCAGCTTAGCCAGTAGCGGGAGGCCCTACGAGCAGTACTTC. Its translation is CASSLASSGRPYEQYF. The J gene is TRBJ2-7, the V gene TRBV7-2; 10 positions agree with TRBD2. Per the germline V gene, CDR1 is SGHTA and CDR2 is FQGNSA. Trimming cost V 0 bases and J 2 bases; bases outside gene matches: 4. The CDR3 totals 16 residues.

J is TRBJ1-2 and V is TRBV25-1; D may be TRBD1 (6 bases). Trimming pared 8 bases from V and 6 bases from J, leaving 19 bases between. Per germline, CDR1 MGHDK and CDR2 SYGVNS. The CDR3 is made up of 14 amino acids. As DNA, the CDR3 is TGTGCCAGCGTTGAACTACAGGGACTGCATGGCTACACCTTC. Translation: CASVELQGLHGYTF.

There are many counts of this clonotype. This chain uses TRBV7-9 with TRBJ2-5; the D gene could be TRBD1 or TRBD2 (5 bases each). The V and J ends lost 5 bases and 1 base respectively, with 11 bases between them. This CDR3 contains 14 residues. Germline values: CDR1 SEHNR, CDR2 FQNEAQ (reference sequence). CDR3 coding DNA: TGTGCCAGCAGCCTATCAGGGACCCAAGAGACCCAGTACTTC. Encoded protein: CASSLSGTQETQYF.

The rearrangement joins TRBV15 to TRBJ1-5; weak D call: TRBD1 (6 bases). This CDR3 region has 14 residues. The germline CDR1 and CDR2 sequences are LNHNV and YYDKDF (reference sequence). Deletions cut 3 bases from V and 11 bases from J, with 17 bases between. The CDR3 loop is CATSSRGAGETQHF. The CDR3 DNA reads TGTGCCACCAGCAGCAGGGGCGCAGGAGAGACCCAGCATTTT.

This clonotype was detected ten times or more. The chain recombines TRBV5-6 with TRBJ1-2; D is unresolved. Trimming pared 4 bases from V and 5 bases from J, leaving 12 bases between. The CDR3 totals 13 residues. The germline CDR1 and CDR2 sequences are SGHDT and YYEEEE. CDR3 bases: TGTGCCAGCAGCGCCGCGGGAGATTATGGCTACACCTTC. It encodes CASSAAGDYGYTF.

This clonotype has ten or more counts. The rearrangement uses TRBV5-1 and TRBJ1-1; 7 nucleotides agree with TRBD1. V shed 3 bases and J 5 bases; nucleotides not matched to a gene: 16. Germline V lookup: CDR1 SGHRS, CDR2 YFSETQ. The CDR3 is 17 residues long. Written as DNA, the CDR3 is TGCGCCAGCAGCTCTACTACGGAAAACACAGGGGCGACTGAAGCTTTCTTT. It translates to CASSSTTENTGATEAFF. Filled out from reference TRBV5-1 and TRBJ1-1, the complete variable domain reads KAGVTQTPRYLIKTRGQQVTLSCSPISGHRSVSWYQQTPGQGLQFLFEYFSETQRNKGNFPGRFSGRQFSNSRSEMNVSTLELGDSALYLCASSSTTENTGATEAFFGQGTRLTVV.

This chain links TRBV5-6 with TRBJ2-7; D may correspond to TRBD1 or TRBD2 (5 bases each). CDR1 is SGHDT, CDR2 YYEEEE, per germline. Trimming left V 4 bases short and J 3 bases short, with 14 bases between. The CDR3 consists of 14 residues. Here the CDR3 DNA reads TGTGCCAGCAGCAAAGACCGAGGGGTCTACGAGCAGTACTTC. Translated: CASSKDRGVYEQYF.

In regard to this clonotype: The junction shows a germline mismatch at one end, possibly a read error. The CDR3 nucleotides read TGTGCCAGCAGCTCAAGACTAGGGCCAAACACCGGGGAGCCGTTTTTT. Amino acid sequence: CASSSRLGPNTGEPFF. The chain links TRBV5-4 to TRBJ2-2; tentative D call: TRBD2 (6 bases). CDR1 and CDR2 from the germline V gene are SGHNT and YYREEE (reference sequence). The CDR3 has 16 amino acids.

This clonotype showed up just a few times. The chain couples TRBV20-1 to TRBJ1-5; perhaps TRBD1 as D (6 bases). Germline CDR1 is DFQATT and CDR2 is SNEGSKA (reference sequence). CDR3 length equals 15 residues. V dropped 6 bases and J dropped 0 bases, with 15 bases sitting between them. The CDR3 reads CSAHPGHVSNQPQHF. CDR3 nucleotides: TGCAGTGCCCACCCGGGACACGTTAGCAATCAGCCCCAGCATTTT.

In its sample, this clonotype was seen many times. The J gene is TRBJ2-5, the V gene TRBV11-2; 9 positions match TRBD1. Germline loops: CDR1 SGHAT, CDR2 FQNNGV. V was clipped by 4 bases and J by 9 bases; unmatched bases: 12. The CDR3 covers 15 residues. The CDR3 region is CASSSRGDRAAAQYF. The CDR3 DNA reads TGTGCCAGCAGCTCTAGAGGGGACAGGGCTGCGGCCCAGTACTTC. The variable domain in full, completed from reference TRBV11-2 and TRBJ2-5, reads EAGVAQSPRYKIIEKRQSVAFWCNPISGHATLYWYQQILGQGPKLLIQFQNNGVVDDSQLPKDRFSAERLKGVDSTLKIQPAKLEDSAVYLCASSSRGDRAAAQYFGPGTRLLVL.

Note on this clonotype: A much larger clone differs from this one at a single base, so this may be a read error. The final CDR3 position lacks the conserved phenylalanine or tryptophan, pointing to a likely read error. The J gene is TRBJ2-5, the V gene TRBV20-1; 8 bases fit TRBD2. V shed 3 bases and J 5 bases; nucleotides not matched to a gene: 2. CDR1 and CDR2 (germline): DFQATT, SNEGSKA (reference sequence). CDR3 size: 12 residues. CDR3: CSASGGAETQYV. CDR3 DNA sequence: TGCAGTGCTAGCGGGGGGGCCGAGACCCAGTACGTC.